These T cell receptor beta chains were read from a single sample in a study of radiation and T cells in renal cell carcinoma. Assay used: immunoSEQ multiplex PCR; TCRdb lists only in-frame clones, some missing. The sample yields 95,000 to 150,000 clones, 65% to 85% seen once. The sequencing used blood, collected from a patient whose treatment included radiotherapy and nephrectomy. These TCRs come from a man aged 45-60 years with renal cell carcinoma. Both conserved end residues are part of each CDR3. D genes are given only for firm matches. The size of a clone is reported for some rows only, either as once, few or many, or as a class for expanded clones.

TRBJ2-5 | TRBV9 | TRBD2 | - | CASSVGGAGGETQYF | TGTGCCAGCAGCGTAGGTGGAGCGGGAGGGGAGACCCAGTACTTC
TRBJ2-7 | TRBV6-6 | - | - | CASSYSSTSYEQYF | TGTGCCAGCAGTTACTCGAGCACATCCTACGAGCAGTACTTC
TRBJ2-1 | TRBV29-1 | TRBD2 | - | CSVGTSGSYNEQFF | TGCAGCGTCGGGACTAGCGGCTCCTACAATGAGCAGTTCTTC
TRBJ2-2 | TRBV27 | TRBD2 | - | CASTPGLVSGELFF | TGTGCCAGCACCCCGGGACTAGTATCAGGGGAGCTGTTTTTT
TRBJ2-3 | TRBV19 | TRBD2 | - | CASTGTSGSTDTQYF | TGTGCCAGTACCGGGACTAGCGGGAGCACAGATACGCAGTATTTT
TRBJ1-6 | TRBV7-2 | - | - | CASSSAGNYNSPLHF | TGTGCCAGCAGCTCGGCGGGGAACTATAATTCACCCCTCCACTTT
TRBJ2-5 | TRBV11-2 | - | - | CASTSTTGAQETQYF | TGTGCCAGCACCTCGACTACGGGGGCGCAAGAGACCCAGTACTTC
TRBJ1-5 | TRBV7-8 | - | - | CATGMGRVRQPQHF | TGTGCCACCGGGATGGGCAGGGTCAGGCAGCCCCAGCATTTT
TRBJ1-6 | TRBV25-1 | - | - | CASSEGGVSPLHF | TGTGCCAGCAGTGAAGGAGGCGTTTCACCCCTCCACTTT
TRBJ2-7 | TRBV5-5 | - | - | CASSLAGEGEYF | TGTGCCAGCAGCTTGGCCGGTGAGGGGGAGTACTTC
TRBJ2-1 | TRBV6-1 | - | few | CATTTGYVYNEQFF | TGTGCCACCACTACAGGGTACGTCTACAATGAGCAGTTCTTC
TRBJ2-1 | TRBV7-9 | TRBD2 | - | CASSLGISGGVNEQFF | TGTGCCAGCAGCTTAGGAATTAGCGGGGGGGTCAATGAGCAGTTCTTC
TRBJ1-2 | TRBV29-1 | TRBD1 | - | CSGGGTGDYGYTF | TGCAGCGGCGGAGGGACAGGGGACTATGGCTACACCTTC
TRBJ2-2 | TRBV7-3 | - | - | CASSLTRTRQNTGELFF | TGTGCCAGCAGCTTAACCCGGACGAGACAGAACACCGGGGAGCTGTTTTTT
TRBJ2-7 | TRBV28 | - | once | CASSLYPAGSSYEQYF | TGTGCCAGCAGTTTATACCCCGCCGGGAGCTCCTACGAGCAGTACTTC
TRBJ2-5 | TRBV5-1 | - | - | CASSDPPRGGETQYF | TGCGCCAGCAGCGATCCCCCCAGGGGAGGGGAGACCCAGTACTTC
TRBJ1-6 | TRBV9 | TRBD1 | - | CASSLTGGDSPLHF | TGTGCCAGCAGCCTAACAGGGGGAGACTCACCCCTCCACTTT
TRBJ2-2 | TRBV29-1 | TRBD2 | - | CSVGDPGLAGSGTGELFF | TGCAGCGTTGGAGACCCGGGACTAGCGGGGTCGGGCACCGGGGAGCTGTTTTTT
TRBJ2-5 | TRBV5-1 | - | - | CASSLATGLRETQYF | TGCGCCAGCAGCTTAGCGACTGGCCTCCGGGAGACCCAGTACTTC
TRBJ2-7 | TRBV7-9 | TRBD1 | - | CASTIQGTVSYEQYF | TGTGCCAGCACCATACAGGGGACCGTCTCCTACGAGCAGTACTTC
TRBJ2-1 | TRBV5-1 | - | - | CASSLYSSSYNEQFF | TGCGCCAGCAGCTTGTACTCGAGCTCCTACAATGAGCAGTTCTTC
TRBJ1-1 | TRBV2 | - | - | CASCRTNLNTEAFF | TGTGCCAGCTGTCGGACAAACCTGAACACTGAAGCTTTCTTT
TRBJ2-1 | TRBV4-2 | - | - | CASSQEGHNEQFF | TGTGCCAGCAGCCAAGAGGGGCACAATGAGCAGTTCTTC
TRBJ2-5 | TRBV6-1 | - | - | CASTDGTQETQYF | TGTGCCAGCACCGACGGAACTCAAGAGACCCAGTACTTC
TRBJ2-7 | TRBV19 | TRBD1 | - | CASRQGGGEQYF | TGTGCCAGTAGACAGGGGGGAGGTGAGCAGTACTTC
TRBJ2-3 | TRBV5-1 | - | - | CASRTRGAYTDTQYF | TGCGCCAGCAGAACGAGGGGGGCCTACACAGATACGCAGTATTTT
TRBJ2-2 | TRBV7-6 | - | - | CASSLNPSGELFF | TGTGCCAGCAGCTTAAACCCTTCCGGGGAGCTGTTTTTT
TRBJ1-3 | TRBV5-5 | - | - | CASSLGVGAPGNTIYF | TGTGCCAGCAGCTTGGGGGTCGGGGCGCCTGGAAACACCATATATTTT
TRBJ2-2 | TRBV19 | TRBD1 | - | CASTYPGQGPANTGELFF | TGTGCCAGTACATACCCGGGACAGGGTCCCGCGAACACCGGGGAGCTGTTTTTT
TRBJ2-7 | TRBV7-2 | - | - | CASSLVVYEQYF | TGTGCCAGCAGCTTAGTTGTCTACGAGCAGTACTTC
TRBJ1-1 | TRBV1 | - | - | CTSPRGAPPQNTEAFF | TGCACCAGCCCAAGGGGAGCCCCACCACAGAACACTGAAGCTTTCTTT
TRBJ1-1 | TRBV25-1 | - | - | CASSDRLSRVNAFF | TGTGCCAGCAGTGATAGACTAAGCAGGGTGAATGCTTTCTTT
TRBJ1-3 | TRBV6-1 | TRBD1 | few | CASSLGGYSGNTIYF | TGTGCCAGCAGCCTAGGGGGCTATTCTGGAAACACCATATATTTT
TRBJ2-4 | TRBV4-1 | TRBD1 | - | CASSKGRQGMAKNIQYF | TGCGCCAGCAGCAAGGGAAGACAGGGAATGGCCAAAAACATTCAGTACTTC
TRBJ1-2 | TRBV6-5 | - | - | CASTPLAGYGYTF | TGTGCCAGCACCCCCCTGGCAGGGTATGGCTACACCTTC
TRBJ1-2 | TRBV5-1 | - | - | CASSPTSNRRPNYGYTF | TGCGCCAGCAGCCCTACCTCAAACAGGAGACCTAACTATGGCTACACCTTC
TRBJ2-7 | TRBV5-4 | TRBD1 | - | CASSGSITGTGSHEQYF | TGTGCCAGCAGCGGCTCCATAACCGGGACAGGGTCGCACGAGCAGTACTTC
TRBJ2-1 | TRBV7-9 | - | - | CASSLALSEQFF | TGTGCCAGCAGCTTAGCGCTAAGTGAGCAGTTCTTC
TRBJ1-3 | TRBV5-7 | - | - | CASRAWGVANTIYF | TGTGCCAGCAGGGCTTGGGGGGTTGCGAACACCATATATTTT
TRBJ1-5 | TRBV5-1 | - | once | CASSLVGGNNQPQHF | TGCGCCAGCAGCTTGGTGGGGGGAAACAATCAGCCCCAGCATTTT
TRBJ2-2 | TRBV2 | - | - | CASSAQGTGELFF | TGTGCCAGCAGTGCCCAGGGAACCGGGGAGCTGTTTTTT
TRBJ1-1 | TRBV18 | - | - | CASSPNGDSNTEAFF | TGTGCCAGCTCACCAAACGGGGACTCTAACACTGAAGCTTTCTTT
TRBJ2-6 | TRBV5-1 | - | - | CASSLAGVGAGANVLTF | TGCGCCAGCAGCTTGGCGGGGGTTGGGGCTGGGGCCAACGTCCTGACTTTC
TRBJ1-1 | TRBV9 | - | - | CASSPHPLNTEAFF | TGTGCCAGCAGCCCTCACCCGTTGAACACTGAAGCTTTCTTT